This entry lists 25 T cell receptor beta chains sequenced from one sample in a study of T cell responses to AZD1222 COVID-19 vaccine. The method was immunoSEQ multiplex PCR; TCRdb's version includes in-frame clones alone and lacks a portion of them. The table records about 100,000 clones, 70% to 90% of them present only once. The source material was peripheral blood, sampled 28 days after the second AZD1222 dose. The receptors stem from an adult who received the AZD1222 COVID-19 vaccine.

J is TRBJ1-1 and V is TRBV10-3; D uncertain. CDR1 is ENHRY and CDR2 is SYGVKD in the germline V gene. The CDR3 covers 14 residues. Trimming cost V 4 bases and J 2 bases, with 11 bases left between them. This chain's CDR3 is CAISGGASNTEAFF. As DNA, the CDR3 is TGTGCCATCAGTGGAGGAGCTTCCAACACTGAAGCTTTCTTT.

This rearrangement joins TRBV6-5 to TRBJ1-1, with 9 bases aligning to TRBD1. The CDR3 runs to 15 residues. The germline V gene has CDR1 MNHEY and CDR2 SVGAGI. The V segment lost 8 bases and the J segment 5 bases; nucleotides outside the gene matches: 12. The CDR3 region is CASSRGQGGWTEAFF. CDR3 bases: TGTGCCAGCTCTCGGGGACAGGGCGGTTGGACTGAAGCTTTCTTT.

The chain combines TRBV14 with TRBJ2-5, with D maybe TRBD2 (6 bases). The CDR3 runs to 14 residues. From germline, CDR1 is SGHDN and CDR2 FVKESK. V lost 4 bases and J lost 1, with 10 bases in between. The chain's CDR3 is CASSPGVFQETQYF. CDR3 nucleotides: TGTGCCAGCAGCCCGGGGGTTTTCCAAGAGACCCAGTACTTC.

The gene calls are TRBV2 and TRBJ1-2; weak D call: TRBD1 (5 bases). V was pared by 3 bases and J by 4 bases, with 15 bases between. The CDR3 loop spans 15 amino acids. The germline V gene has CDR1 SNHLY and CDR2 FYNNEI. CDR3 loop: CASSDSLGVVYGYTF. The CDR3 DNA sequence: TGTGCCAGCAGTGACTCTTTAGGGGTCGTCTATGGCTACACCTTC.

The chain combines TRBV29-1 with TRBJ2-7, with D possibly being TRBD2 (6 bases). The CDR3 has 13 amino acids. Germline V gives CDR1 SQVTM, CDR2 ANQGSEA. V was clipped by 4 bases and J by 7 bases, with 17 bases between them. CDR3 residues: CSVVGGVGYEQYF. The CDR3 region has the DNA TGCAGCGTTGTGGGGGGAGTAGGGTATGAGCAGTACTTC.

The J gene is TRBJ2-7, the V gene TRBV6-5, with 7 bases aligning to TRBD1. This CDR3 spans 15 amino acids. Germline V lookup: CDR1 MNHEY, CDR2 SVGAGI. V lost 6 bases, J lost 0 bases, and 8 bases stayed unmatched. The CDR3 DNA sequence: TGTGCCAGCAGCATCGGACAGGCGGACTCCTACGAGCAGTACTTC. Amino acid sequence: CASSIGQADSYEQYF.

V gene TRBV9 combines with J gene TRBJ1-2, with a weak D call TRBD1 (6 bases). The CDR3 totals 15 residues. Germline values: CDR1 SGDLS, CDR2 YYNGEE. V was cut by 4 bases and J by 5 bases, with 18 bases left in between. The CDR3 DNA follows: TGTGCCAGCAGCCAGTACAGGGCCGGGGGGTATGGCTACACCTTC. Residues: CASSQYRAGGYGYTF.

The chain joins TRBV18 to TRBJ1-3; the D is unclear. This CDR3 contains 14 residues. Trimming took 2 bases from V and 2 from J, leaving 7 bases between them. From germline, CDR1 is KGHSH and CDR2 LQKENI. CDR3 in amino acids: CASSPTSTGNTIYF. The DNA of the CDR3 is TGTGCCAGCTCACCAACGTCTACTGGAAACACCATATATTTT.

The chain is built from TRBV6-1 and TRBJ1-1; TRBD1 is a possible D gene (5 bases). The CDR3 extends over 14 amino acids. The germline gives CDR1 MNHNS, CDR2 SASEGT. V lost 2 bases to trimming and J lost 4 bases, with 11 bases between them. The chain's CDR3 is CASSESGGGTEAFF. The DNA for the CDR3 is TGTGCCAGCAGTGAATCCGGCGGGGGCACTGAAGCTTTCTTT.

The V and J genes are TRBV19 and TRBJ2-1; 12 nucleotides line up with TRBD1. This CDR3 contains 15 residues. CDR1 LNHDA and CDR2 SQIVND come from the germline V gene (reference sequence). V shed 2 bases and J 12 bases; nucleotides not matched to a gene: 8. The CDR3 nucleotides are TGTGCCAGTAGTATAACCGGGACAGGGGGCGCGGCGCAGTTCTTC. Its protein is CASSITGTGGAAQFF.

This clone was counted between two and nine times. The chain combines TRBV7-8 with TRBJ2-1; weak D call: TRBD2 (6 bases). CDR1 SGHVS and CDR2 FQNEAQ come from the germline V gene. Between the trimmed V and J ends, which lost 3 bases and 2 bases, there was a span of 11 bases. This CDR3 spans 15 amino acids. In nucleotides, the CDR3 is TGTGCCAGCAGCTTGGGGGGACTGACCTACAATGAGCAGTTCTTC. Protein: CASSLGGLTYNEQFF.

Of note for this clone: Other DNA sequences from this sample encode an identical CDR3 as well. The V call is TRBV19, the J call TRBJ2-7, with D possibly matching TRBD1 (6 bases). CDR3 length: 14 residues. V lost 4 bases, J lost 2 bases, and 12 bases lay in between. The germline V gene has CDR1 LNHDA and CDR2 SQIVND (reference sequence). The CDR3 here is CASSTPGQTYEQYF. The CDR3 DNA reads TGTGCCAGTAGTACTCCGGGACAAACCTACGAGCAGTACTTC.

The rearrangement joins TRBV19 to TRBJ1-1, with TRBD1 as a possible D gene (5 bases). V lost 3 bases and J lost 2, with 13 bases in between. CDR3 length: 15 residues. CDR1 and CDR2 from the germline V gene are LNHDA and SQIVND (reference sequence). The CDR3 DNA follows: TGTGCCAGTAGTATTGTTGGGGGTACAAACACTGAAGCTTTCTTT. It translates to CASSIVGGTNTEAFF.

The chain combines TRBV3-1 (or the pseudogene TRBV3-2) with TRBJ1-1, with D unclear. With 0 bases removed from V and 1 base from J, the gap between germline ends came to 9 bases. From germline, CDR1 is LGHDT and CDR2 YNNKEL (reference sequence). The CDR3 loop spans 15 amino acids. DNA of the CDR3: TGTGCCAGCAGCCAAGATAAGACAACGAACACTGAAGCTTTCTTT. Its protein product is CASSQDKTTNTEAFF.

This sequence joins TRBV6-1 and TRBJ1-3, with D unclear. Germline V lookup: CDR1 MNHNS, CDR2 SASEGT. The V gene lost 3 bases and the J gene lost 5 bases, with 8 bases spanning the gap. CDR3 length: 13 residues. The CDR3 loop is CASSEVDRNTIYF. Written as DNA, the CDR3 is TGTGCCAGCAGTGAGGTGGATCGAAACACCATATATTTT.

Points on this clone: This specimen includes other DNA sequences encoding the same CDR3. V gene TRBV6-5 combines with J gene TRBJ1-2, with unresolved D. The CDR3 covers 13 residues. Germline CDR1 MNHEY, CDR2 SVGAGI. With 2 bases removed from V and 1 base from J, the gap between germline ends came to 5 bases. In nucleotides, the CDR3 is TGTGCCAGCAGTTACGACGGTAACTATGGCTACACCTTC. Translation: CASSYDGNYGYTF.

V is TRBV6-5 and J is TRBJ2-1; TRBD1 agrees at 11 bases. Germline lookup yields CDR1 MNHEY and CDR2 SVGAGI. V lost 8 bases to trimming and J lost 8 bases; unmatched junction nucleotides: 8. The CDR3 has 14 amino acids. CDR3 residues: CASFAGTGGHEQFF. The CDR3 bases are TGTGCCAGCTTTGCCGGGACAGGGGGGCATGAGCAGTTCTTC.

This rearrangement joins TRBV9 to TRBJ2-1; TRBD2 aligns across 7 bases. Germline V CDR1 and CDR2: SGDLS, YYNGEE. The CDR3 extends over 14 amino acids. The V segment lost 3 bases and the J segment 4 bases; nucleotides outside the gene matches: 4. As DNA, the CDR3 is TGTGCCAGCAGCGGGCCAGCGGGGTACAATGAGCAGTTCTTC. As protein: CASSGPAGYNEQFF.

This clone was seen only once. The chain joins TRBV9 to TRBJ2-7; 7 bases align to TRBD1. Per germline, CDR1 SGDLS and CDR2 YYNGEE. Germline trimming cut 4 bases from V and 0 bases from J; bases unmatched to any gene: 10. The CDR3 is 16 residues long. Written as DNA, the CDR3 is TGTGCCAGCAGCCCTGAAGGACAGGCCAGCTCCTACGAGCAGTACTTC. It encodes CASSPEGQASSYEQYF.

The rearrangement links TRBV5-4 to TRBJ2-7; 12 bases are shared with TRBD1. J was trimmed by 7 bases and V by 0 bases; bases with no gene match: 5. This CDR3 region has 15 residues. In germline, CDR1 is SGHNT, CDR2 YYREEE (reference sequence). The CDR3 DNA sequence: TGTGCCAGCAGCTTGGGCCGGGACAGGGGGCAGGAGCAGTACTTC. It specifies CASSLGRDRGQEQYF.

The chain has TRBV20-1 and TRBJ1-2; 8 bases fit TRBD1. Germline lookup yields CDR1 DFQATT and CDR2 SNEGSKA (reference sequence). The ends lost 5 bases at V and 7 bases at J; junction bases unmatched: 3. This CDR3 has 11 residues. The CDR3 here is CSARDRLGYTF. CDR3 sequence (DNA): TGCAGTGCTCGGGACAGGCTTGGCTACACCTTC.

The V and J genes are TRBV18 and TRBJ2-7; 11 nucleotides match TRBD1. The CDR3 loop spans 15 amino acids. V lost 3 bases and J lost 2; bases outside the gene matches: 3. CDR1 KGHSH and CDR2 LQKENI come from the germline V gene. DNA for the CDR3: TGTGCCAGCTCACCCGGGACAGGGGGGCCCTACGAGCAGTACTTC. It yields the protein CASSPGTGGPYEQYF. Full variable domain (rest looked up from reference TRBV18 and TRBJ2-7): NAGVMQNPRHLVRRRGQEARLRCSPMKGHSHVYWYRQLPEEGLKFMVYLQKENIIDESGMPKERFSAEFPKEGPSILRIQQVVRGDSAAYFCASSPGTGGPYEQYFGPGTRLTVT.

The chain uses TRBV5-1 and TRBJ2-1, with D maybe TRBD1 (6 bases). CDR1 and CDR2 (germline): SGHRS, YFSETQ. V was clipped by 4 bases and J by 7 bases, with 9 bases between them. The CDR3 covers 12 residues. The CDR3 here is CASSPTGNEQFF. The CDR3 DNA reads TGCGCCAGCAGCCCAACAGGGAATGAGCAGTTCTTC.

This clone came up a few times. V and J are TRBV27 and TRBJ1-5; D gene unclear. Trimming stripped 2 bases from V and 12 bases from J, with 11 bases between. CDR1 is MNHEY and CDR2 is SMNVEV in the germline V gene (reference sequence). The CDR3 is 12 residues long. As DNA, the CDR3 is TGTGCCAGCAGTTTAAGGGAAAGGGTCCAGCATTTT. This encodes CASSLRERVQHF.

The chain carries TRBV3-1 (or the pseudogene TRBV3-2) and TRBJ1-5; weak D call: TRBD1 (6 bases). Trimming took off 6 bases at V and 4 bases at J, with 10 bases between the two ends. CDR3 length: 13 residues. Germline loops: CDR1 LGHDT, CDR2 YNNKEL (reference sequence). CDR3 DNA sequence: TGTGCCAGCAGTGGGACAACTAATCAGCCCCAGCATTTT. Its protein product is CASSGTTNQPQHF.